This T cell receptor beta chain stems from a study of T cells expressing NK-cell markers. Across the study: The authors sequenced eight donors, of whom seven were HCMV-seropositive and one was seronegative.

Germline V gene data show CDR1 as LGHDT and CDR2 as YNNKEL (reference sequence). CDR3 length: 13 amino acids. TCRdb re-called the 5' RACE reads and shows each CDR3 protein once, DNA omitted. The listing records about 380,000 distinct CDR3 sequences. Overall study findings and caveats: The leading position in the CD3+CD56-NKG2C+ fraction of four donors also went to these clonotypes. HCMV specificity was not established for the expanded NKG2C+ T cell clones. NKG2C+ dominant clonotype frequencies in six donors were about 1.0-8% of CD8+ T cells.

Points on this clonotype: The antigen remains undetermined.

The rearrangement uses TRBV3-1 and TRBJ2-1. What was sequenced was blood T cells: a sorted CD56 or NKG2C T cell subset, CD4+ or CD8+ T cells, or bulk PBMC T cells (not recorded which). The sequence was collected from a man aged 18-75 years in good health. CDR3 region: CASSQAILNEQFF.